This record covers a single T cell receptor beta chain. What it recognizes is unknown. This sample was taken from a study of cytomegalovirus exposure and HLA in healthy donors. Regarding the study as a whole: Some TCR beta chains (about 180 of them) were listed as cytomegalovirus-associated. In a later analysis, most CMV-associated TCR beta chains appeared HLA-restricted. It was shown in a later analysis that HLA-associated TCR beta chains were more clonally expanded than other, equally common chains.

Likely unrecorded immune exposures existed in these nominally healthy donors. PCR was performed using 60 Vbeta and 13 Jbeta primers. TCRdb's table, derived via immunoSEQ multiplex PCR, lists solely in-frame clones and lacks some. Of 79,000 or so clones listed, roughly 79% were seen once; the top ten hold less than 25%. Sequencing was performed on PBMCs. The clonotype comes from a woman between 40 and 55 years old in good health and CMV-seropositive.

The CDR3 DNA reads as TGTGCCATCAGTGTTGGGGGGACTGAAGCTTTCTTT. Translating gives CAISVGGTEAFF. The gene calls are TRBV10-3 and TRBJ1-1; D might be TRBD1 (5 bases). Per the germline V gene, CDR1 is ENHRY and CDR2 is SYGVKD. The CDR3 length is 12 residues. V was pared by 4 bases and J by 5 bases, with 8 bases between.